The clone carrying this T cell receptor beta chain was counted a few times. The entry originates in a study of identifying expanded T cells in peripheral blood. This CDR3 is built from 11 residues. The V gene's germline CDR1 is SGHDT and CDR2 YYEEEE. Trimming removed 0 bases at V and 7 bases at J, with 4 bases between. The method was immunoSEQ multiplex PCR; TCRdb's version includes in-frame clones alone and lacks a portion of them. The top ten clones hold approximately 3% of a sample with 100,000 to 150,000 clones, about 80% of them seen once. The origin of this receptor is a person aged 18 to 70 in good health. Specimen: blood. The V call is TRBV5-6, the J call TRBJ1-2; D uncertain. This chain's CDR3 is CASSLASGYTF. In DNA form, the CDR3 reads TGTGCCAGCAGCTTGGCCTCTGGCTACACCTTC.